These T cell receptor beta chains were read from a single sample in a study of blood T cells in healthy people across ages. One entry per CDR3 protein, called by TCRdb with MiXCR from the 5' RACE reads. In the table there are about 1.6 million distinct CDR3 sequences, about 35% of which are singletons. The sequenced sample consisted of blood. These TCRs come from a woman aged 30 to 39 in good health. Both conserved end residues are part of each CDR3. The D gene is left open where the match is weak. Part of the rows lack a size; the others show once, few, many or a class for expanded clones.

clone_size: .
d_call: .
j_call: TRBJ2-1
v_call: TRBV5-6
cdr3_nt: TGTGCCAGCAGCCCCGGCCTCTGCAATGAGCAGTTCTTC
cdr3_aa: CASSPGLCNEQFF

clone_size: few
d_call: TRBD1
j_call: TRBJ2-7
v_call: TRBV6-1
cdr3_nt: TGTGCCAGCGAAATCGGGACAGGGAACGCCTACGAGCAGTACTTC
cdr3_aa: CASEIGTGNAYEQYF

clone_size: .
d_call: .
j_call: TRBJ2-7
v_call: TRBV5-5
cdr3_nt: TGTGCCAGCATCTTGGGGGCGACTGACTCCTACGAGCAGTACTTC
cdr3_aa: CASILGATDSYEQYF

clone_size: .
d_call: .
j_call: TRBJ1-2
v_call: TRBV5-6
cdr3_nt: TGTGCCGGCAGCTTAACAGGGCAGTTGAATTGCTACACCTTC
cdr3_aa: CAGSLTGQLNCYTF

clone_size: many
d_call: .
j_call: TRBJ2-7
v_call: TRBV27
cdr3_nt: TGTGCCAGCAGAACGGGGGCGTTTGAGCAGTACTTC
cdr3_aa: CASRTGAFEQYF

clone_size: few
d_call: .
j_call: TRBJ2-1
v_call: TRBV5-1
cdr3_nt: TGCGCCAGCAGCTCCAGCCCCACAGGGAGCTCCTACAATGAGCAGTTCTTC
cdr3_aa: CASSSSPTGSSYNEQFF

clone_size: .
d_call: .
j_call: TRBJ1-6
v_call: TRBV15
cdr3_nt: TGTGCCACCGGAGTCCGACAGCCAAATTCACCCCTCCACTTT
cdr3_aa: CATGVRQPNSPLHF

clone_size: .
d_call: TRBD2
j_call: TRBJ2-1
v_call: TRBV20-1
cdr3_nt: TGCAGTGCTAGAGGTCGGGAGGGGTCGGTGGACAATGAGCAGTTCTTC
cdr3_aa: CSARGREGSVDNEQFF

clone_size: .
d_call: .
j_call: TRBJ2-1
v_call: TRBV28
cdr3_nt: TGTGCCACCTACAGGAACAGTAAGTTCTTC
cdr3_aa: CATYRNSKFF

clone_size: .
d_call: TRBD2
j_call: TRBJ2-3
v_call: TRBV9
cdr3_nt: TGTGCCAGCAGCGTCGGAGGACTAGCGGAAGATACGCAGTATTTT
cdr3_aa: CASSVGGLAEDTQYF

clone_size: .
d_call: TRBD1
j_call: TRBJ2-1
v_call: TRBV27
cdr3_nt: TGTGCCGGCAGTTTCGGGACAGGGGCTTACAATGAGCAGTTCTTC
cdr3_aa: CAGSFGTGAYNEQFF